The 9 T cell receptor beta chains reported below all come from one sample, sequenced in a study of blood T cell repertoires in COVID-19. Sequencing used immunoSEQ multiplex PCR; TCRdb keeps in-frame clones, though not all of them. Here the sample spans some 360,000 clones, roughly 86% being singletons. Sequencing was done on a sample of PBMCs or T cells enriched from blood (not recorded which). Source of these receptors: a woman aged 25-40 years who had been exposed to COVID-19.

DNA for the CDR3: TGCAGCGTTGAAGAGCGGACACATGAAAAACTGTTTTTT. Encoded protein: CSVEERTHEKLFF. The rearrangement joins TRBV29-1 to TRBJ1-4; D may be TRBD1 (5 bases). Germline V gene data show CDR1 as SQVTM and CDR2 as ANQGSEA. V lost 0 bases, J lost 6 bases, and 8 bases lay in between. This CDR3 is built from 13 residues.

The chain joins TRBV28 to TRBJ2-7, with D possibly matching TRBD2 (5 bases). Per germline, CDR1 MDHEN and CDR2 SYDVKM. V was shortened by 5 bases and J by 4 bases, with 18 bases between the two germline ends. The CDR3 contains 15 residues. In DNA, the CDR3 is TGTGCCAGCAGTGCTTACTTCGGGGTTTTATACGAGCAGTACTTC. Translation: CASSAYFGVLYEQYF. Filled out from reference TRBV28 and TRBJ2-7, the complete variable domain reads DVKVTQSSRYLVKRTGEKVFLECVQDMDHENMFWYRQDPGLGLRLIYFSYDVKMKEKGDIPEGYSVSREKKERFSLILESASTNQTSMYLCASSAYFGVLYEQYFGPGTRLTVT.

The chain employs TRBV3-1 (or the pseudogene TRBV3-2) and TRBJ2-3, with 9 positions matching TRBD2. CDR1 is LGHDT and CDR2 is YNNKEL in the germline V gene (reference sequence). CDR3 length: 15 amino acids. V was pared by 4 bases and J by 5 bases, with 7 bases of the junction left unmatched. In nucleotides, the CDR3 is TGTGCCAGCAGCCCATTAGCGGGAGAGGGAGATACGCAGTATTTT. It specifies CASSPLAGEGDTQYF.

The rearrangement joins TRBV27 to TRBJ1-1; 8 nucleotides match TRBD1. Unmatched junction bases numbered 8, after V lost 4 bases and J lost 7 bases. The germline CDR1 and CDR2 sequences are MNHEY and SMNVEV (reference sequence). CDR3 length: 14 residues. The DNA for the CDR3 is TGTGCCAGCAGTTCCCGACAGGGGCCATTTGAAGCTTTCTTT. Protein: CASSSRQGPFEAFF.

The chain couples TRBV10-3 to TRBJ2-1; tentatively, D is TRBD2 (6 bases). Between the trimmed V and J ends, which lost 8 bases and 0 bases, there was a span of 20 bases. The germline gives CDR1 ENHRY, CDR2 SYGVKD. This CDR3 spans 17 amino acids. CDR3 bases: TGTGCCATCGGCCAGGCTAGCGCGATAAGCTCCTACAATGAGCAGTTCTTC. This translates into CAIGQASAISSYNEQFF.

V and J are TRBV7-7 and TRBJ2-7; 9 bases map to TRBD1. The germline CDR1 and CDR2 sequences are SSHAT and FNYEAQ (reference sequence). The V segment lost 5 bases and the J segment 6 bases; nucleotides outside the gene matches: 14. There are 16 residues in the CDR3. CDR3 region: CASSPRGGQGEGEQYF. CDR3 nucleotides: TGTGCCAGCAGCCCGAGGGGGGGACAGGGTGAGGGCGAGCAGTACTTC.

This chain connects TRBV18 to TRBJ2-1; 8 nucleotides align to TRBD2. The V gene end was trimmed by 2 bases and the J gene end by 2 bases; junction bases not matched to a gene: 2. This CDR3 is 15 amino acids long. CDR1 KGHSH and CDR2 LQKENI come from the germline V gene. For the CDR3, the DNA is TGTGCCAGCTCACCAGGCGGGAGGACCTACAATGAGCAGTTCTTC. Protein: CASSPGGRTYNEQFF.

The chain recombines TRBV27 with TRBJ2-1, with D possibly being TRBD2 (6 bases). The V and J ends lost 6 bases and 4 bases respectively, with 19 bases between them. The germline V gene encodes CDR1 MNHEY and CDR2 SMNVEV (reference sequence). CDR3 length equals 16 residues. The CDR3 is CASRAIGRPEYNEQFF. CDR3 in DNA: TGTGCCAGCAGGGCGATTGGGAGGCCCGAGTACAATGAGCAGTTCTTC.

This clone came up once. The chain has TRBV19 and TRBJ1-2; 9 bases fit TRBD1. Germline CDR1 is LNHDA and CDR2 is SQIVND (reference sequence). With 0 bases clipped from V and 4 bases from J, the junction kept 6 bases outside the gene matches. This CDR3 has 16 amino acids. DNA of the CDR3: TGTGCCAGTAGTATAGAAGGACAGGGGCTGGCCTATGGCTACACCTTC. This sequence encodes CASSIEGQGLAYGYTF.